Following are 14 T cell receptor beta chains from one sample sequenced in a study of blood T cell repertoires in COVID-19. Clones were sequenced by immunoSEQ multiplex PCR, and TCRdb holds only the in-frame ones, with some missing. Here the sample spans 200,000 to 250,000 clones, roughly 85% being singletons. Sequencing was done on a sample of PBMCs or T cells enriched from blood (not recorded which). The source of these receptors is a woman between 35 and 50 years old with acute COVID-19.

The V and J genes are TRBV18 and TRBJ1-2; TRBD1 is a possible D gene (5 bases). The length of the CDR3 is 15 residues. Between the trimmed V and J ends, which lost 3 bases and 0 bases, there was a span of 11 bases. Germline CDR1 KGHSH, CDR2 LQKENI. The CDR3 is CASSPSRDPNYGYTF. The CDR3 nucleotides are TGTGCCAGCTCACCTTCGCGGGACCCTAACTATGGCTACACCTTC.

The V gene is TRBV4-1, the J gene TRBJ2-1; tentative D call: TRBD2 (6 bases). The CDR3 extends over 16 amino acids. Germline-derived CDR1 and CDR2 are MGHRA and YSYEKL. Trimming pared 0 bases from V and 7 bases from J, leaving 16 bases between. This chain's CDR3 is CASSQDRLVGSNEQFF. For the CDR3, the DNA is TGCGCCAGCAGCCAAGATAGACTAGTGGGTTCGAATGAGCAGTTCTTC.

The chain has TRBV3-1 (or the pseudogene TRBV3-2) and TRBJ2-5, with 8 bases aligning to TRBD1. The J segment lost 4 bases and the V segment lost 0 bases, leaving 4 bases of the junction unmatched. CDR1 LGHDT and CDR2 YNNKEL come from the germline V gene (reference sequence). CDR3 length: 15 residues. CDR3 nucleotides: TGTGCCAGCAGCCAAGACAGGGGGCGGGGAGAGACCCAGTACTTC. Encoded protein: CASSQDRGRGETQYF.

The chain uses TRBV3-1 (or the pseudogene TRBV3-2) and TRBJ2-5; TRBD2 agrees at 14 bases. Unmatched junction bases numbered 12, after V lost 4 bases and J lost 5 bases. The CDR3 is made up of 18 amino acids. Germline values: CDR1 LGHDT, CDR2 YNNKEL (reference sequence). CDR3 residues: CASSPLRPGLAGAETQYF. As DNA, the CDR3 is TGTGCCAGCAGCCCGCTCCGACCGGGACTAGCGGGGGCCGAGACCCAGTACTTC.

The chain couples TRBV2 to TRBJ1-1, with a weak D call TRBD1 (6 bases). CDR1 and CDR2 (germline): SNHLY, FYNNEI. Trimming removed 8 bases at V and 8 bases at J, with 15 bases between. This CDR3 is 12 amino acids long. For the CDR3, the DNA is TGTGCCAGCGGGGGCAGGGGTGAAGAAGCTTTCTTT. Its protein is CASGGRGEEAFF.

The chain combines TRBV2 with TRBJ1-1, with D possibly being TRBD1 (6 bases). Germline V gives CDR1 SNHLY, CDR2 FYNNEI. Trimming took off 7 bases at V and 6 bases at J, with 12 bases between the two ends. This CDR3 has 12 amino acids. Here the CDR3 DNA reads TGTGCCAGCATGTGGACAGAACCTGAAGCTTTCTTT. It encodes CASMWTEPEAFF. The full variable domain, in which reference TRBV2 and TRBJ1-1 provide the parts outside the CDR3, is EPEVTQTPSHQVTQMGQEVILRCVPISNHLYFYWYRQILGQKVEFLVSFYNNEISEKSEIFDDQFSVERPDGSNFTLKIRSTKLEDSAMYFCASMWTEPEAFFGQGTRLTVV.

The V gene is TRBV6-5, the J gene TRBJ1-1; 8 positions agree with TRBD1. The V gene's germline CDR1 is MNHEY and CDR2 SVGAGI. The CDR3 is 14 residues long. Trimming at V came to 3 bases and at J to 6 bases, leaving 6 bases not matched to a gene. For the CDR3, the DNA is TGTGCCAGCAGTTATGACAGGGGTCTCTCTGAAGCTTTCTTT. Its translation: CASSYDRGLSEAFF.

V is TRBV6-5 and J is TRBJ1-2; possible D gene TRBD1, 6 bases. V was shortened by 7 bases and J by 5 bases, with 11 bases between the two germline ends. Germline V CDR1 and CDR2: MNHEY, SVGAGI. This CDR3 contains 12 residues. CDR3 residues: CASKGQIYGYTF. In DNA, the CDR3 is TGTGCCAGCAAAGGACAGATTTATGGCTACACCTTC.

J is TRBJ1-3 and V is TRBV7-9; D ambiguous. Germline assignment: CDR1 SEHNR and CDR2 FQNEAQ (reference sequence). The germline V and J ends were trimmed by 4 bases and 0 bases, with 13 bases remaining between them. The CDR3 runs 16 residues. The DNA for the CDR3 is TGTGCCAGCAGCTCCACCGATCTAATCTCTGGAAACACCATATATTTT. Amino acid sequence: CASSSTDLISGNTIYF.

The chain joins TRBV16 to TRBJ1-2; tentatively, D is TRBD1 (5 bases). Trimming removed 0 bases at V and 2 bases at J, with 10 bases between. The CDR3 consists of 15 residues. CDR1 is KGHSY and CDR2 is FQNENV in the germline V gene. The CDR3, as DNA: TGTGCCAGCAGCCAATCTTCGACAGCGAACTATGGCTACACCTTC. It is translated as CASSQSSTANYGYTF.

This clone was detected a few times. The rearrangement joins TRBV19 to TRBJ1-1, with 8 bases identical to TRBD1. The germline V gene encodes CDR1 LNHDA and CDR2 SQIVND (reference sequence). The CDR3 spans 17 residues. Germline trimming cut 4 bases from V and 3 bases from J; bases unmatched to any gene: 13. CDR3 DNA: TGTGCCAGTAGTAAAACTGCGACAGGGGTTTTCGACACTGAAGCTTTCTTT. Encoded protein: CASSKTATGVFDTEAFF.

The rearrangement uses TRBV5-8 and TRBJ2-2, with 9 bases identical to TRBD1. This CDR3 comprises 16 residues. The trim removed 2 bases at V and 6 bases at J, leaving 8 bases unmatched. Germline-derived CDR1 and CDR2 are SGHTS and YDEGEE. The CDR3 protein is CASSLTLTGGAGELFF. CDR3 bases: TGTGCCAGCAGCTTAACTCTGACAGGGGGAGCCGGGGAGCTGTTTTTT.

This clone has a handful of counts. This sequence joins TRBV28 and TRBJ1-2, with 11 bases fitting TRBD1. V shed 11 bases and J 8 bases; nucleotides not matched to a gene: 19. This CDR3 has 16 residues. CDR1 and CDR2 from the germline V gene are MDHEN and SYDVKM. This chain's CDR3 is CAVQGPRDRGNLGYTF. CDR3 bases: TGTGCCGTACAAGGGCCAAGGGACAGGGGGAATTTGGGCTACACCTTC.

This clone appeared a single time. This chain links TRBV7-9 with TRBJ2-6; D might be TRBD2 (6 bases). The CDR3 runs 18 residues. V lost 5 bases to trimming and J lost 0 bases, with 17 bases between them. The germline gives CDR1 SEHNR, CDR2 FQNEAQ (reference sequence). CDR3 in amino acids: CASSPGRGAYSGANVLTF. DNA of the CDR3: TGTGCCAGCAGCCCGGGGCGGGGAGCGTACTCTGGGGCCAACGTCCTGACTTTC.